A single sample is the source of the 2 T cell receptor beta chains below, sequenced in a study of cytomegalovirus exposure and HLA in healthy donors. The PCR contained 60 Vbeta and 13 Jbeta primers. Produced via immunoSEQ multiplex PCR; TCRdb's table is partial and in-frame only. The data hold under 200,000 clones, with roughly 80% observed a single time. The material sequenced was PBMCs. These receptors were taken from a woman aged 25 to 39 in good health and CMV-seronegative.

This clone was seen a few times. V and J are TRBV6-1 and TRBJ1-1; D not resolved. The CDR3 totals 13 residues. Germline CDR1 is MNHNS and CDR2 is SASEGT. V lost 0 bases and J lost 8, with 10 bases in between. The CDR3 region is CASSEAAEREAFF. DNA of the CDR3: TGTGCCAGCAGTGAAGCAGCGGAGAGAGAAGCTTTCTTT.

The CDR3 loop is CASTENSQETQYF. In DNA form, the CDR3 reads TGCGCCAGCACCGAGAACAGCCAAGAGACCCAGTACTTC. V gene TRBV5-1 combines with J gene TRBJ2-5, with D unresolved. Germline CDR1 SGHRS, CDR2 YFSETQ. This CDR3 is 13 amino acids long. The V end was cut by 6 bases, the J end by 1 base, with 10 bases between.